The table lists the clone carrying this T cell receptor beta chain with a few counts. Its antigen is unidentified. TCRdb fed the 5' RACE reads into MiXCR, producing one record per CDR3 protein. The sample has a few hundred thousand distinct CDR3 sequences, around 22% seen once. The data stem from a study of CD8 T cells in ankylosing spondylitis. Germline V CDR1 and CDR2: SGHRS, YFSETQ. This CDR3 is 16 amino acids long. Germline trimming cut 2 bases from V and 3 bases from J; bases unmatched to any gene: 5. Study conclusions and caveats: A TCR beta motif of roughly eight highly homologous variants appeared characteristic of ankylosing spondylitis blood. Researchers report that disease-linked clones proved CD8+ and relatively rare in peripheral blood.

The gene calls are TRBV5-1 and TRBJ2-3; 11 bases are a match to TRBD2. Sequences were obtained from blood, either unsorted or a sorted T cell fraction (not recorded which). The clonotype was recovered from a male donor with ankylosing spondylitis. The CDR3 nucleotides read TGCGCCAGCAGCTTTACTAGCGGGAGTGGGACAGATACGCAGTATTTT. Protein: CASSFTSGSGTDTQYF.